What follows are 5 T cell receptor beta chains derived from one specimen sequenced in a study of blood T cells in healthy people across ages. A second 7 to 11 cycle PCR used barcoded and J-beta primers. TCRdb fed the 5' RACE reads into MiXCR, producing one record per CDR3 protein. The sample holds hundreds of thousands of distinct CDR3 sequences; roughly three fifths are singletons and the top ten take about a quarter. Sample: blood. Receptor source: a man aged 40-49 years in good health.

The V gene is TRBV27, the J gene TRBJ1-2; D is perhaps TRBD1 (6 bases). Trimming pared 0 bases from V and 5 bases from J, leaving 13 bases between. Germline lookup yields CDR1 MNHEY and CDR2 SMNVEV (reference sequence). The CDR3 consists of 15 residues. CDR3 DNA sequence: TGTGCCAGCAGTTTATCGCAGGGGACTAGGTATGGCTACACCTTC. It is translated as CASSLSQGTRYGYTF.

The chain combines TRBV12-3 or TRBV12-4 with TRBJ2-7, with TRBD1 as a possible D gene (6 bases). The J call could be wrong; TRBJ2-5 is a better fit for the DNA end. The CDR3 is made up of 14 amino acids. The DNA for the CDR3 is TGTGCCAGCCGAGAGAGGGGGTCGAGGGGGACCCAGTACTTC. It translates to CASRERGSRGTQYF.

This clonotype was counted between two and nine times. V usage is TRBV9 and J usage is TRBJ2-3; no clear D gene. The CDR3 extends over 13 amino acids. From germline, CDR1 is SGDLS and CDR2 YYNGEE. V lost 3 bases and J lost 4, with 9 bases in between. The DNA of the CDR3 is TGTGCCAGCAGCGCTCCTAACTCAGATACGCAGTATTTT. As protein: CASSAPNSDTQYF.

The chain uses TRBV6-5 and TRBJ2-7; no definite D call. With the DNA end fitting TRBJ2-5 better, the J assignment may be wrong. CDR3 size: 15 residues. Germline CDR1 and CDR2: MNHEY and SVGAGI. The CDR3 region is CASSYDPGRTETQYF. CDR3 in DNA: TGTGCCAGCAGTTACGACCCAGGACGGACCGAGACCCAGTACTTC.

This chain uses TRBV7-3 with TRBJ2-1; no clear D gene. Germline values: CDR1 SGHTA, CDR2 FQGTGA. The CDR3 is 15 residues long. V lost 5 bases and J lost 3, with 14 bases in between. The CDR3 coding sequence is TGTGCCAGCAGCCCTTACTTACAGAGCTACAATGAGCAGTTCTTC. It yields the protein CASSPYLQSYNEQFF.